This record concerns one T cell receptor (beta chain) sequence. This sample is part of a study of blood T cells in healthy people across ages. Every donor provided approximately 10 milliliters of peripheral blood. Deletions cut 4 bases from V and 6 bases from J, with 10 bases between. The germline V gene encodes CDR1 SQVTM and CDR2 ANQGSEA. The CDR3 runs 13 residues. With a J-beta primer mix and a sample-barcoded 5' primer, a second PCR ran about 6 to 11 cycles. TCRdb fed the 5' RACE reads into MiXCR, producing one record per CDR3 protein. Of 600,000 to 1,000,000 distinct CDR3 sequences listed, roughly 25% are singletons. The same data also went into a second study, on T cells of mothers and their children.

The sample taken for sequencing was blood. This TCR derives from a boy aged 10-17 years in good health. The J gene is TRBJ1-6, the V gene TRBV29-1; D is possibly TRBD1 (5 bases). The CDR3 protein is CSVGGQGNSPLHF. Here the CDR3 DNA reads TGCAGCGTTGGTGGGCAGGGTAATTCACCCCTCCACTTT.